A single sample gave rise to the 24 T cell receptor beta chains below, sequenced in a study of blood T cell repertoires in COVID-19. The table came from immunoSEQ multiplex PCR; TCRdb's copy has only in-frame clones and leaves some out. The sample yields 150,000 or so clones, 91% seen once. Material: peripheral blood. These receptors came from a man aged 50 to 60 with acute or convalescent COVID-19.

The rearrangement joins TRBV18 to TRBJ2-3, with TRBD1 matching over 8 bases. The CDR3 extends over 15 amino acids. The germline CDR1 and CDR2 sequences are KGHSH and LQKENI. The ends lost 6 bases at V and 0 bases at J; junction bases unmatched: 5. The CDR3 coding sequence is TGTGCCAGCTCGCTAAGACAGGGGAGCACAGATACGCAGTATTTT. Its protein product is CASSLRQGSTDTQYF.

This chain links TRBV27 with TRBJ2-2; no reliable D call. CDR3 length: 13 residues. Germline V gene data show CDR1 as MNHEY and CDR2 as SMNVEV (reference sequence). Trimming took off 3 bases at V and 1 base at J, with 3 bases between the two ends. CDR3 region: CASSFMNTGELFF. CDR3 bases: TGTGCCAGCAGTTTCATGAACACCGGGGAGCTGTTTTTT.

The chain uses TRBV7-2 and TRBJ1-1, with 8 bases lining up with TRBD1. The ends lost 1 base at V and 5 bases at J; junction bases unmatched: 3. CDR3 size: 14 residues. Germline V lookup: CDR1 SGHTA, CDR2 FQGNSA. CDR3 residues: CASSLGRGRTEAFF. CDR3 nucleotides: TGTGCCAGCAGCTTAGGCAGGGGGCGGACTGAAGCTTTCTTT.

The chain has TRBV6-5 and TRBJ2-1; tentative D call: TRBD2 (6 bases). The CDR3 contains 14 residues. The germline V gene encodes CDR1 MNHEY and CDR2 SVGAGI. Trimming took off 8 bases at V and 5 bases at J, with 16 bases between the two ends. CDR3 protein: CASWVGGDDNEQFF. In nucleotides, the CDR3 is TGTGCCAGCTGGGTGGGAGGAGACGACAATGAGCAGTTCTTC.

This clone was seen once. V is TRBV27 and J is TRBJ2-1; 7 bases fit TRBD1. V shed 6 bases and J 4 bases; nucleotides not matched to a gene: 9. From germline, CDR1 is MNHEY and CDR2 SMNVEV (reference sequence). The CDR3 is made up of 15 amino acids. This CDR3 reads CASSQGTDFYNEQFF. CDR3 nucleotide sequence: TGTGCCAGCAGCCAGGGGACAGACTTTTACAATGAGCAGTTCTTC.

The V call is TRBV27, the J call TRBJ2-4; 8 positions match TRBD1. The CDR3 sequence is 14 residues long. CDR1 and CDR2 (germline): MNHEY, SMNVEV (reference sequence). V was pared by 6 bases and J by 8 bases, with 9 bases of the junction left unmatched. The CDR3 DNA reads TGTGCCAGCAGCGCAGACAGGGGTCCGTACATTCAGTACTTC. This gives the protein CASSADRGPYIQYF.

The chain links TRBV27 to TRBJ1-1; the match to TRBD1 covers 8 bases. This CDR3 has 17 residues. CDR1 MNHEY and CDR2 SMNVEV come from the germline V gene (reference sequence). J gave up 1 base and V 3 bases, and 10 bases lay outside the gene matches. CDR3 bases: TGTGCCAGCAGTTTGTCACCCTCCGGGACAGGGAACACTGAAGCTTTCTTT. As protein: CASSLSPSGTGNTEAFF.

The chain employs TRBV7-9 and TRBJ1-2, with D unclear. In germline, CDR1 is SEHNR, CDR2 FQNEAQ (reference sequence). This CDR3 contains 14 residues. Trimming removed 2 bases at V and 0 bases at J, with 7 bases between. CDR3 protein: CASSLPVTNYGYTF. DNA for the CDR3: TGTGCCAGCAGCTTACCGGTGACTAACTATGGCTACACCTTC.

The rearrangement uses TRBV6-5 and TRBJ1-4, with 7 bases identical to TRBD1. CDR3 length: 16 residues. The V gene end was trimmed by 2 bases and the J gene end by 9 bases; junction bases not matched to a gene: 12. Germline CDR1 and CDR2: MNHEY and SVGAGI. The CDR3 DNA follows: TGTGCCAGCAGTTACCGGCCGGGACAGTTGCAGAAAAAACTGTTTTTT. It codes for CASSYRPGQLQKKLFF.

V and J are TRBV28 and TRBJ1-6; 9 bases align to TRBD1. Per germline, CDR1 MDHEN and CDR2 SYDVKM. With V trimmed by 6 bases and J by 8 bases, 8 bases remained unmatched. There are 15 residues in the CDR3. CDR3 DNA: TGTGCCAGCAGGCAACAGGGGGCTGTTTATTCACCCCTCCACTTT. Translated, it gives CASRQQGAVYSPLHF.

This clone showed up just once. The rearrangement uses TRBV19 and TRBJ2-3, with a possible D match to TRBD1 (6 bases). The CDR3 covers 17 residues. Germline V gene sequence: CDR1 LNHDA, CDR2 SQIVND (reference sequence). The V end lost 4 bases, the J end lost 3 bases, and 20 bases lay between the germline ends. CDR3 sequence (DNA): TGTGCCAGTAGTAGCCAACGGGGCAGGGGTTGGACAGATACGCAGTATTTT. Protein product: CASSSQRGRGWTDTQYF.

The chain combines TRBV6-6 with TRBJ2-7; 8 bases are a match to TRBD1. This CDR3 region has 14 residues. V was clipped by 0 bases and J by 2 bases; unmatched bases: 0. Germline V gene data show CDR1 as MNHNY and CDR2 as SVGAGI (reference sequence). The CDR3 coding sequence is TGTGCCAGCAGTTACTCGACAGGGGCCTACGAGCAGTACGTC. Translating it yields CASSYSTGAYEQYV.

The V gene is TRBV4-2, the J gene TRBJ1-5; D is perhaps TRBD1 (5 bases). The CDR3 has 14 residues. Germline values: CDR1 LGHNA, CDR2 YNFKEQ. Trimming stripped 0 bases from V and 7 bases from J, with 10 bases between. The CDR3 sequence: CASSQDPGDQPQHF. CDR3 sequence (DNA): TGTGCCAGCAGCCAAGATCCGGGGGACCAGCCCCAGCATTTT.

The chain is built from TRBV24-1 and TRBJ2-5; D uncertain. The CDR3 length is 13 residues. Germline V gene data show CDR1 as KGHDR and CDR2 as SFDVKD. The V and J ends lost 1 base and 1 base respectively, with 3 bases between them. CDR3: CATSDFVQETQYF. The CDR3, as DNA: TGTGCCACCAGTGATTTCGTCCAAGAGACCCAGTACTTC.

The J gene is TRBJ2-1, the V gene TRBV7-9; D remains unclear. V lost 2 bases and J 7 bases, leaving 9 bases between the germline ends. The CDR3 totals 13 residues. Germline CDR1 SEHNR, CDR2 FQNEAQ (reference sequence). The CDR3 region is CASSLIAENEQFF. CDR3 nucleotides: TGTGCCAGCAGCTTAATAGCCGAAAATGAGCAGTTCTTC.

V usage is TRBV27 and J usage is TRBJ1-6, with D uncertain. The germline V and J ends were trimmed by 6 bases and 0 bases, with 9 bases remaining between them. Per the germline V gene, CDR1 is MNHEY and CDR2 is SMNVEV (reference sequence). The CDR3 is made up of 15 amino acids. The CDR3 protein is CASRPRGSYNSPLHF. The CDR3 DNA follows: TGTGCCAGCAGACCCCGGGGCTCCTATAATTCACCCCTCCACTTT.

V usage is TRBV15 and J usage is TRBJ1-1; 7 nucleotides agree with TRBD1. V lost 1 base and J lost 3; bases outside the gene matches: 2. Germline V gene sequence: CDR1 LNHNV, CDR2 YYDKDF (reference sequence). The CDR3 contains 14 residues. In DNA form, the CDR3 reads TGTGCCACCAGCAGAGGTACAGGGGACACTGAAGCTTTCTTT. This gives the protein CATSRGTGDTEAFF.

The chain uses TRBV19 and TRBJ1-5; D possibly corresponds to TRBD1 (6 bases). The V gene lost 1 base and the J gene lost 0 bases, with 7 bases spanning the gap. In germline, CDR1 is LNHDA, CDR2 SQIVND (reference sequence). This CDR3 comprises 15 residues. The CDR3 sequence: CASSIGQVSNQPQHF. DNA for the CDR3: TGTGCCAGTAGTATAGGACAGGTTAGCAATCAGCCCCAGCATTTT.

The J gene is TRBJ1-2, the V gene TRBV9; weak D call: TRBD1 (5 bases). The ends were cut back, 4 bases at V and 5 bases at J, with 9 bases in the middle. Germline values: CDR1 SGDLS, CDR2 YYNGEE. This CDR3 region has 12 residues. CDR3 DNA: TGTGCCAGCAGCCCCCGACAGTATGGCTACACCTTC. Protein: CASSPRQYGYTF.

CDR3 bases: TGTGCCAGCAGTTACGGCGGGGAATTAGGCAATCAGCCCCAGCATTTT. Its protein product is CASSYGGELGNQPQHF. The J gene is TRBJ1-5, the V gene TRBV6-2 or TRBV6-3, with no clear D. The CDR3 length is 16 residues. Trimming pared 2 bases from V and 2 bases from J, leaving 13 bases between. From germline, CDR1 is MNHEY and CDR2 SVGEGT.

The chain carries TRBV7-2 and TRBJ1-3, with 7 nucleotides matching TRBD1. V trimming: 6 bases; J trimming: 2 bases; junction bases outside the gene matches: 7. The CDR3 is made up of 15 amino acids. Germline V gene lookup returns CDR1 SGHTA and CDR2 FQGNSA. CDR3 protein: CASRLTGFPGNTIYF. The CDR3 bases are TGTGCCAGCAGGTTGACAGGGTTCCCTGGAAACACCATATATTTT.

The chain carries TRBV28 and TRBJ2-5; 7 bases match TRBD1. The CDR3 covers 16 residues. The germline V gene has CDR1 MDHEN and CDR2 SYDVKM. V was pared by 1 base and J by 1 base, with 6 bases of the junction left unmatched. The CDR3 DNA sequence: TGTGCCAGCAGTTTATATAGGACAGGTTCCCAAGAGACCCAGTACTTC. It specifies CASSLYRTGSQETQYF.

This clone was recorded only once. The rearrangement uses TRBV30 and TRBJ2-2; tentative D call: TRBD2 (6 bases). CDR1 GTSNPN and CDR2 SVGIG come from the germline V gene (reference sequence). CDR3 length equals 15 residues. Trimming left V 8 bases short and J 11 bases short, with 27 bases between. The CDR3 nucleotides are TGTGCCCACAGTAAAGTGGGAGGAGGGCTTGGAGAGCTGTTTTTT. Amino acids: CAHSKVGGGLGELFF. Looking up the rest from reference TRBV30 and TRBJ2-2 gives the full variable domain: SQTIHQWPATLVQPVGSPLSLECTVEGTSNPNLYWYRQAAGRGLQLLFYSVGIGQISSEVPQNLSASRPQDRQFILSSKKLLLSDSGFYLCAHSKVGGGLGELFFGEGSRLTVL.

The V gene is TRBV29-1, the J gene TRBJ2-5, with a tentative D call TRBD1 (5 bases). The CDR3 is 13 amino acids. Germline V CDR1 and CDR2: SQVTM, ANQGSEA. Between the trimmed V and J ends, which lost 6 bases and 1 base, there was a span of 12 bases. The CDR3 here is CSVPDTSQETQYF. CDR3 coding DNA: TGCAGCGTCCCGGACACCAGCCAAGAGACCCAGTACTTC.